One and the same sample provided the 21 T cell receptor beta chains below, sequenced in a study of CD8+ T cells in alopecia areata. It was cDNA, reverse transcribed from extracted RNA, that served as the sequencing template. Data came from immunoSEQ multiplex PCR; TCRdb stores just in-frame clones and leaves some out. Among approximately 150,000 clones listed, approximately 86% were seen once. Treatment described: oral pan-JAK inhibitor, 5-10 mg twice daily. Sequencing was performed on CD8+ T cells sorted from blood, taken at week 4, from a patient treated with tofacitinib. These receptors originate from a human donor with alopecia areata.

The chain couples TRBV7-8 to TRBJ1-1; no firm D call. The CDR3 is made up of 16 amino acids. V lost 4 bases and J lost 0, with 15 bases in between. Germline V gives CDR1 SGHVS, CDR2 FQNEAQ. The CDR3 here is CASSSPREQMNTEAFF. In nucleotides, the CDR3 is TGTGCCAGCAGCTCCCCCCGGGAGCAAATGAACACTGAAGCTTTCTTT.

CDR3 DNA: TGCAGCGTCCCAATCGCCGGAGGAGGCTACACCTTC. Translated, it gives CSVPIAGGGYTF. J is TRBJ1-2 and V is TRBV29-1; D not certain. V lost 6 bases and J lost 8, with 16 bases in between. CDR3 length equals 12 residues. CDR1 is SQVTM, CDR2 ANQGSEA, per germline.

The rearrangement links TRBV7-6 to TRBJ2-7; a possible D gene is TRBD1 (6 bases). The CDR3 extends over 14 amino acids. With 5 bases removed from V and 6 bases from J, the gap between germline ends came to 17 bases. Germline V gene lookup returns CDR1 SGHVS and CDR2 FNYEAQ. The CDR3 reads CASSHSTGPSEQYF. DNA of the CDR3: TGTGCCAGCAGCCATTCGACAGGCCCCTCCGAGCAGTACTTC.

This chain joins TRBV19 and TRBJ1-5; D gene unclear. Germline V gene lookup returns CDR1 LNHDA and CDR2 SQIVND (reference sequence). The V end lost 5 bases, the J end lost 4 bases, and 15 bases lay between the germline ends. The CDR3 totals 15 residues. The CDR3 loop reads CASSSRTPGNQPQHF. The CDR3 DNA reads as TGTGCCAGTAGTTCCCGGACGCCCGGGAATCAGCCCCAGCATTTT.

The gene calls are TRBV19 and TRBJ2-7, with TRBD1 identical over 9 bases. Looked up from germline, CDR1 is LNHDA and CDR2 is SQIVND (reference sequence). This CDR3 has 14 amino acids. The J segment lost 6 bases and the V segment lost 8 bases, leaving 11 bases of the junction unmatched. In DNA form, the CDR3 reads TGTGCCAGTGGCCCGGGACAGGGTGTACGCGAGCAGTACTTC. The encoded protein is CASGPGQGVREQYF.

The gene calls are TRBV19 and TRBJ1-2; D ambiguous. The CDR3 has 13 amino acids. The germline gives CDR1 LNHDA, CDR2 SQIVND (reference sequence). Trimming removed 3 bases from V and 4 bases from J, with 9 bases in between. CDR3: CASSMSPIYGYTF. DNA of the CDR3: TGTGCCAGTAGTATGAGCCCGATCTATGGCTACACCTTC.

The chain couples TRBV6-1 to TRBJ2-1; the D gene is possibly TRBD2 (5 bases). Germline CDR1 is MNHNS and CDR2 is SASEGT. The CDR3 spans 17 residues. V was trimmed by 3 bases and J by 3 bases, leaving 18 bases between them. The DNA for the CDR3 is TGTGCCAGCAGTGACGGCACATCATCCGAGGGCTACAATGAGCAGTTCTTC. Amino acid sequence: CASSDGTSSEGYNEQFF.

The genes are TRBV29-1 and TRBJ2-1; 14 bases map to TRBD2. The V gene end was trimmed by 8 bases and the J gene end by 8 bases; junction bases not matched to a gene: 8. The CDR3 is 14 amino acids. Germline V gene lookup returns CDR1 SQVTM and CDR2 ANQGSEA. CDR3 nucleotide sequence: TGCAGCTGGTGGACTAGCGGGGGGCCCCATGAGCAGTTCTTC. Translated, it gives CSWWTSGGPHEQFF.

The chain is built from TRBV10-3 and TRBJ2-3, with 12 bases lining up with TRBD1. CDR1 and CDR2 (germline): ENHRY, SYGVKD. The CDR3 sequence is 14 residues long. With V trimmed by 8 bases and J by 6 bases, 6 bases remained unmatched. CDR3 nucleotides: TGTGCCATCTCCGGGACAGGGGGCTCGGATACGCAGTATTTT. It yields the protein CAISGTGGSDTQYF.

The CDR3 nucleotides are TGTGCCAGTAGTCGGACGGGAGGTGCGCAAGGGCGGCCCCAGCATTTT. It is translated as CASSRTGGAQGRPQHF. This sequence joins TRBV19 and TRBJ1-5; D gene uncertain. Trimming took 5 bases from V and 9 from J, leaving 23 bases between them. Looked up from germline, CDR1 is LNHDA and CDR2 is SQIVND (reference sequence). The CDR3 covers 16 residues.

In this sample, this clone turned up a few times. The rearrangement joins TRBV7-9 to TRBJ1-2; no clear D. Per germline, CDR1 SEHNR and CDR2 FQNEAQ (reference sequence). The CDR3 consists of 13 residues. The V end was cut by 1 base, the J end by 6 bases, with 9 bases between. This CDR3 is CASSLGLNNGYTF. The DNA for the CDR3 is TGTGCCAGCAGCTTAGGACTAAACAATGGCTACACCTTC.

A single count supports this clone. This chain joins TRBV5-1 and TRBJ2-7; TRBD1 or TRBD2 may be the D gene (5 bases each). With 4 bases removed from V and 4 bases from J, the gap between germline ends came to 12 bases. The CDR3 length is 13 residues. Germline-derived CDR1 and CDR2 are SGHRS and YFSETQ. CDR3 protein: CASSPRDRYEQYF. CDR3 sequence (DNA): TGCGCCAGCAGCCCCCGGGACCGGTACGAGCAGTACTTC.

The rearrangement links TRBV27 to TRBJ2-4; D is possibly TRBD2 (6 bases). The CDR3 has 16 residues. V lost 0 bases to trimming and J lost 3 bases, with 12 bases between them. The V gene's germline CDR1 is MNHEY and CDR2 SMNVEV (reference sequence). The CDR3 reads CASSLSLGEVKNIQYF. In DNA form, the CDR3 reads TGTGCCAGCAGTTTATCGTTGGGGGAGGTCAAAAACATTCAGTACTTC.

This chain connects TRBV30 to TRBJ2-3; 8 positions agree with TRBD1. The length of the CDR3 is 15 residues. Germline loops: CDR1 GTSNPN, CDR2 SVGIG (reference sequence). After removal of 3 bases from V and 2 bases from J, the junction contained 7 bases not matched to a gene. CDR3 nucleotides: TGTGCCTGGAGGGTACAGGGGGAACCCACAGATACGCAGTATTTT. It translates to CAWRVQGEPTDTQYF.

The chain is built from TRBV2 and TRBJ1-3, with a tentative D call TRBD1 (5 bases). There are 16 residues in the CDR3. Germline CDR1 and CDR2: SNHLY and FYNNEI. V gave up 2 bases and J gave up 3 bases, with 14 bases separating them. CDR3 protein: CASSEIQVGGGNTIYF. The CDR3 DNA sequence: TGTGCCAGCAGTGAAATACAGGTTGGCGGTGGAAACACCATATATTTT.

This clone is a singleton in its sample. The chain employs TRBV29-1 and TRBJ2-1; 7 bases are shared with TRBD2. CDR3 size: 14 residues. J was trimmed by 1 base and V by 6 bases; bases with no gene match: 6. Germline V gene lookup returns CDR1 SQVTM and CDR2 ANQGSEA. The CDR3 nucleotides read TGCAGCGTCATGGGGAGGGGATCCTACAATGAGCAGTTCTTC. It encodes CSVMGRGSYNEQFF.

The CDR3: CASSQQRNYEQYF. CDR3 in DNA: TGCGCCAGCAGCCAACAGCGGAACTACGAGCAGTACTTC. V usage is TRBV4-1 and J usage is TRBJ2-7; D is perhaps TRBD2 (5 bases). V was pared by 2 bases and J by 3 bases, with 8 bases between. The CDR3 is made up of 13 amino acids. Per the germline V gene, CDR1 is MGHRA and CDR2 is YSYEKL.

The chain combines TRBV25-1 with TRBJ2-7; 7 nucleotides line up with TRBD1. The trim removed 8 bases at V and 0 bases at J, leaving 4 bases unmatched. This CDR3 spans 13 amino acids. Germline CDR1 MGHDK, CDR2 SYGVNS. CDR3 region: CASEGAFSYEQYF. The CDR3 DNA is TGTGCCAGCGAGGGGGCATTCTCCTACGAGCAGTACTTC.

The chain employs TRBV9 and TRBJ1-2; D remains ambiguous. Per the germline V gene, CDR1 is SGDLS and CDR2 is YYNGEE. The ends were cut back, 0 bases at V and 5 bases at J, with 14 bases in the middle. The CDR3 extends over 15 amino acids. CDR3 sequence reads: CASSVAMRAAYGYTF. CDR3 nucleotides: TGTGCCAGCAGCGTAGCAATGAGGGCAGCTTATGGCTACACCTTC.

By share, this clone ranks as hyperexpanded. The gene calls are TRBV10-3 and TRBJ2-7, with D unresolved. V lost 3 bases and J lost 3, with 12 bases in between. CDR3 size: 14 residues. CDR1 and CDR2 (germline): ENHRY, SYGVKD. This chain's CDR3 is CAISDSQKNYEQYF. The DNA for the CDR3 is TGTGCCATCAGTGACAGCCAGAAAAACTACGAGCAGTACTTC.

The V gene is TRBV7-3, the J gene TRBJ2-1, with 8 bases identical to TRBD2. After removal of 5 bases from V and 4 bases from J, the junction contained 7 bases not matched to a gene. Germline V CDR1 and CDR2: SGHTA, FQGTGA. The CDR3 totals 15 residues. CDR3: CASSANAGGYNEQFF. DNA of the CDR3: TGTGCCAGCAGCGCGAATGCGGGAGGATACAATGAGCAGTTCTTC. Drawing the rest from reference TRBV7-3 and TRBJ2-1, the complete variable domain is GAGVSQTPSNKVTEKGKYVELRCDPISGHTALYWYRQSLGQGPEFLIYFQGTGAADDSGLPNDRFFAVRPEGSVSTLKIQRTERGDSAVYLCASSANAGGYNEQFFGPGTRLTVL.